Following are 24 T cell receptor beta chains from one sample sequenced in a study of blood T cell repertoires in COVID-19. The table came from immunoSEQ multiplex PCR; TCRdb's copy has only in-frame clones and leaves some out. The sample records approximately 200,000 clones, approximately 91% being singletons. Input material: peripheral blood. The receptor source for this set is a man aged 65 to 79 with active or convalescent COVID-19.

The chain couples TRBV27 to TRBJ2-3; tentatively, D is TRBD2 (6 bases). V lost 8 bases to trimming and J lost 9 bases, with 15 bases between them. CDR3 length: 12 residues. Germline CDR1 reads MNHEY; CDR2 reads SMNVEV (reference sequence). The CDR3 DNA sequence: TGTGCCAGCGGTAGGCAGCTAGCGACGCAGTATTTT. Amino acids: CASGRQLATQYF.

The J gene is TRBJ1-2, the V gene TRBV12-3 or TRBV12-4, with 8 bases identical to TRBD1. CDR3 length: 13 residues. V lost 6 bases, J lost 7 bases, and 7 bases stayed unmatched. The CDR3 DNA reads TGTGCCAGCAGACCGGACAGGGCCGGTGGCTACACCTTC. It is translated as CASRPDRAGGYTF.

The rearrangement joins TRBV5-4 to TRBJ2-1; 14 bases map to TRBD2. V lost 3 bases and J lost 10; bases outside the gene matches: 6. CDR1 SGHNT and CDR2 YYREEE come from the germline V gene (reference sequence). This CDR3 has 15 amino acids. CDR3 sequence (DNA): TGTGCCAGCAGCTCCGGGACTAGCGGGGGCTGGGAGCAGTTCTTC. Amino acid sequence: CASSSGTSGGWEQFF.

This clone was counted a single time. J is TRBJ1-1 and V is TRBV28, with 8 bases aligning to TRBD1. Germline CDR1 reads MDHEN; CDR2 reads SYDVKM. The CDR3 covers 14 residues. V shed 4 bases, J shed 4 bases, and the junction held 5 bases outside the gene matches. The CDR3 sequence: CASSYLRGRTEAFF. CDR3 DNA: TGTGCCAGCAGTTACCTCAGGGGGCGCACTGAAGCTTTCTTT. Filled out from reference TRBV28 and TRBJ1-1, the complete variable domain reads DVKVTQSSRYLVKRTGEKVFLECVQDMDHENMFWYRQDPGLGLRLIYFSYDVKMKEKGDIPEGYSVSREKKERFSLILESASTNQTSMYLCASSYLRGRTEAFFGQGTRLTVV.

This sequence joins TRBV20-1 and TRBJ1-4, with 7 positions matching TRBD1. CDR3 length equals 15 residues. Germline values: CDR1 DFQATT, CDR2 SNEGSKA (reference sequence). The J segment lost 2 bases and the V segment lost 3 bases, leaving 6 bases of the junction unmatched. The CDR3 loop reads CSASGRGQTNEKLFF. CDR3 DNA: TGCAGTGCTAGTGGCAGGGGACAGACTAATGAAAAACTGTTTTTT.

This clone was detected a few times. CDR3 loop: CASSESALAGPYEQYF. Written as DNA, the CDR3 is TGCGCCAGCAGTGAGTCCGCGCTAGCGGGGCCCTACGAGCAGTACTTC. This rearrangement joins TRBV10-1 to TRBJ2-7; TRBD2 matches at 9 bases. Germline V gene lookup returns CDR1 WNHNN and CDR2 SYGVQD (reference sequence). Unmatched junction bases numbered 5, after V lost 0 bases and J lost 2 bases. This CDR3 spans 16 amino acids.

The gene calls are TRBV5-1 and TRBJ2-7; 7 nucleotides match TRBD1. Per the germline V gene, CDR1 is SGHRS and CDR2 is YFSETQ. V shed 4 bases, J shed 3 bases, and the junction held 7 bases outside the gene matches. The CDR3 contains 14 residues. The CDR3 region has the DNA TGCGCCAGCAGCAGGGACAGTACGGACTACGAGCAGTACTTC. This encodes CASSRDSTDYEQYF.

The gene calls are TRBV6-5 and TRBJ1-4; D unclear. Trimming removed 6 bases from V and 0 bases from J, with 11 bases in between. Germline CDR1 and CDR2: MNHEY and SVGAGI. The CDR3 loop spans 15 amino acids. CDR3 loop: CASRLTRATNEKLFF. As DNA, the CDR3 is TGTGCCAGCAGACTGACTCGGGCAACTAATGAAAAACTGTTTTTT.

This CDR3 is CASGRGSLWPEAFF. The CDR3 DNA sequence: TGTGCCAGCGGCAGAGGGTCCCTGTGGCCTGAAGCTTTCTTT. The rearrangement uses TRBV21-1 and TRBJ1-1. TRBV21-1 is a pseudogene. The length of the CDR3 is 14 residues.

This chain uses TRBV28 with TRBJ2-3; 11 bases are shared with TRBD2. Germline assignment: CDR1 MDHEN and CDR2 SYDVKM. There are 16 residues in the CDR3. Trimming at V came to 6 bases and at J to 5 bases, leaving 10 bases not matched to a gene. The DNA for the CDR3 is TGTGCCAGCAGCACTGCGACTAGCGGGGCGGGAGATACGCAGTATTTT. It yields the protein CASSTATSGAGDTQYF.

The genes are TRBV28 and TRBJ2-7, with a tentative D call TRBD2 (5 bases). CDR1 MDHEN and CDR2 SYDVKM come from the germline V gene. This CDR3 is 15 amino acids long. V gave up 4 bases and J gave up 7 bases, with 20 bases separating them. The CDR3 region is CASSYVLAQTEEQYF. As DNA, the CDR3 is TGTGCCAGCAGTTACGTGCTAGCACAGACGGAGGAGCAGTACTTC.

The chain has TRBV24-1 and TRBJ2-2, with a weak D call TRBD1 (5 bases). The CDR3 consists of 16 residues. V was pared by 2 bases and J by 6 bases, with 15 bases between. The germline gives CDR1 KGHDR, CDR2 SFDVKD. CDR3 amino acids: CATSDWGGRQPGELFF. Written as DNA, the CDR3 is TGTGCCACCAGTGATTGGGGCGGCAGACAGCCCGGGGAGCTGTTTTTT.

CDR3 protein: CASSLQGAGVMNTEAFF. DNA of the CDR3: TGTGCCAGCAGCTTACAGGGGGCAGGCGTAATGAACACTGAAGCTTTCTTT. The V and J genes are TRBV7-9 and TRBJ1-1; 8 nucleotides align to TRBD1. With 2 bases clipped from V and 0 bases from J, the junction kept 8 bases outside the gene matches. Germline-derived CDR1 and CDR2 are SEHNR and FQNEAQ (reference sequence). The CDR3 runs to 17 residues.

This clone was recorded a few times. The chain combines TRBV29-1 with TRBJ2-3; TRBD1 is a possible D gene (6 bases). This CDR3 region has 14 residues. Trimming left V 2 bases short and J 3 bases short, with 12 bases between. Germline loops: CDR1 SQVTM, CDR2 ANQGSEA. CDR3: CSVERGSGTDTQYF. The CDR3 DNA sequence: TGCAGCGTTGAAAGGGGGTCTGGTACAGATACGCAGTATTTT.

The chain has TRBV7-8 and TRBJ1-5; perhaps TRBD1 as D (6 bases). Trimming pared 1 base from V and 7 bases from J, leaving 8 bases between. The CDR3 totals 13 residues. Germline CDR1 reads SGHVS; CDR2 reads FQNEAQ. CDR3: CASSLVQGQPQHF. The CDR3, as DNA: TGTGCCAGCAGCTTAGTACAGGGCCAGCCCCAGCATTTT.

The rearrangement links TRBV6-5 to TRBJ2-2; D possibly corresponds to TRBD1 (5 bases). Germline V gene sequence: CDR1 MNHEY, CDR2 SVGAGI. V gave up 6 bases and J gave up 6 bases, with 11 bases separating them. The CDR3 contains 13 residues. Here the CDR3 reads CASRQAPAGELFF. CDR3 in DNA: TGTGCCAGCAGACAGGCCCCCGCCGGGGAGCTGTTTTTT.

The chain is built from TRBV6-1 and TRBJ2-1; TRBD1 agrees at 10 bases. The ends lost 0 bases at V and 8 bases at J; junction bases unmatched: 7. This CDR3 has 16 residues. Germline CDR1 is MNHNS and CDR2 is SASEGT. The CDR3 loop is CASSEAWTGGMYEQFF. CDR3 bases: TGTGCCAGCAGTGAAGCCTGGACAGGGGGGATGTATGAGCAGTTCTTC.

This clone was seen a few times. The CDR3 here is CASSHPGLAGGKYNEQFF. The CDR3 DNA is TGTGCCAGCAGCCACCCCGGACTAGCGGGAGGGAAGTACAATGAGCAGTTCTTC. The chain has TRBV3-1 (or the pseudogene TRBV3-2) and TRBJ2-1, with 15 bases aligning to TRBD2. This CDR3 comprises 18 residues. The germline gives CDR1 LGHDT, CDR2 YNNKEL (reference sequence). Unmatched junction bases numbered 7, after V lost 3 bases and J lost 4 bases.

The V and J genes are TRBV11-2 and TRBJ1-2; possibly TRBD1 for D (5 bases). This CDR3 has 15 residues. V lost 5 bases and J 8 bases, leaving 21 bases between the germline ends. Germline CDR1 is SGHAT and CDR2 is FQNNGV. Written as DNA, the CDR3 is TGTGCCAGCAGCGACCGCCGGGGGAGCCCTCGGGGCTACACCTTC. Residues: CASSDRRGSPRGYTF.

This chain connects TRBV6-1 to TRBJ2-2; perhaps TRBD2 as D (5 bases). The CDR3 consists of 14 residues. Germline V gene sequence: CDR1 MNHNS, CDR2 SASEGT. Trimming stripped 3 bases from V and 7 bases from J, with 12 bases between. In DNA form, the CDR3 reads TGTGCCAGCAGTGAGTTCCAACTAGTCGGGGAGCTGTTTTTT. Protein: CASSEFQLVGELFF.

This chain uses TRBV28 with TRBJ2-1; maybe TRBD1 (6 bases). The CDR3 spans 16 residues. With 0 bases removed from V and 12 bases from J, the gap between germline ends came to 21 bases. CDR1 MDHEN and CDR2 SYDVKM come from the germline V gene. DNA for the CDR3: TGTGCCAGCAGTTTATGGAAGCCGGGACAAGCCTGGGGGCAGTTCTTC. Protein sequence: CASSLWKPGQAWGQFF.

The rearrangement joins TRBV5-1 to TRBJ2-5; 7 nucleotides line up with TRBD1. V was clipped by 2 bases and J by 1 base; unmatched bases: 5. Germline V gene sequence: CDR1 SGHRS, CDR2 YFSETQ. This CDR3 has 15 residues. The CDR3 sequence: CASSFRDSPQETQYF. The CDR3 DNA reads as TGCGCCAGCAGCTTCCGGGACAGCCCCCAAGAGACCCAGTACTTC.

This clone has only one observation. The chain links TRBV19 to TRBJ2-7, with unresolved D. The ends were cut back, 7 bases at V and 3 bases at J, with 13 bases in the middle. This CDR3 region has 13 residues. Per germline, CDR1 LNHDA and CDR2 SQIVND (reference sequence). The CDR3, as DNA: TGTGCCAGTACCAGGAATCTGCGCTACGAGCAGTACTTC. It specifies CASTRNLRYEQYF.

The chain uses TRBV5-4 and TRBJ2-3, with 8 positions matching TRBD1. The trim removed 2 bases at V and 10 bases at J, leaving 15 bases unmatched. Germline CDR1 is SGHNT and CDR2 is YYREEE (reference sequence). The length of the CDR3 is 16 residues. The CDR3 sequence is CASSFEGQGARGSQYF. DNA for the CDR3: TGTGCCAGCAGCTTTGAAGGGCAGGGGGCTCGTGGGTCGCAGTATTTT.